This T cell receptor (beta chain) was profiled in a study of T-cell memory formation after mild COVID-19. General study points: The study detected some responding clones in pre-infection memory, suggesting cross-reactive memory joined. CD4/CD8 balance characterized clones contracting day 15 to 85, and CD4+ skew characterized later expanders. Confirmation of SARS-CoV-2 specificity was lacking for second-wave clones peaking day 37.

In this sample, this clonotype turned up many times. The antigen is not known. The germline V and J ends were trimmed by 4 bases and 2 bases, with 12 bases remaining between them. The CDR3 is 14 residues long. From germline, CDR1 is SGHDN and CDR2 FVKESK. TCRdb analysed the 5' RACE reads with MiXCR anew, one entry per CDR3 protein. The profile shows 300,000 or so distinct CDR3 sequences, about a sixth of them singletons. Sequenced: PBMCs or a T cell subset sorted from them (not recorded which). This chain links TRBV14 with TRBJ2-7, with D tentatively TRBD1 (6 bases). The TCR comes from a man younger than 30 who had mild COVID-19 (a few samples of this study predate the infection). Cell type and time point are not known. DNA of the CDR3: TGTGCCAGCAGCCCAGACAGGTTTCCCTACGAGCAGTACTTC. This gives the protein CASSPDRFPYEQYF.